There are many counts of the clone carrying this T cell receptor (beta chain). No antigen is known for it. The source of the sample is a study of response to subunit inactivated influenza vaccine. The germline gives CDR1 SGDLS, CDR2 YYNGEE. The CDR3 is made up of 16 amino acids. Trimming cost V 3 bases and J 0 bases, with 12 bases left between them. TCRdb analysed the RT-PCR reads with MiXCR anew, one entry per CDR3 protein. This sample has roughly 700,000 distinct CDR3 sequences, with around a sixth found just once. General study results and limits: Few new T cells, the authors suggested, are recruited by each seasonal influenza vaccination.

This sample comprised PBMCs from blood, obtained 12 days after vaccination. This TCR came from a man aged 45-65 years who received an inactivated influenza vaccine. The J gene is TRBJ1-4, the V gene TRBV9, with D perhaps matching TRBD1 (5 bases). The CDR3 reads CASSDDSGATNEKLFF. CDR3 sequence (DNA): TGTGCCAGCAGCGACGACAGCGGAGCAACTAATGAAAAACTGTTTTTT.